These T cell receptor beta chains were read from a single sample in a study of T cell responses to AZD1222 COVID-19 vaccine. The repertoire was sequenced with immunoSEQ multiplex PCR; TCRdb's copy has only in-frame clones and lacks some. The table shows approximately 110,000 clones, with around 86% occurring only once. The sequencing used peripheral blood, collected on day 0 of AZD1222 vaccination. These receptors were collected from an adult in good health. CDR3s include the opening cysteine and the closing phenylalanine or tryptophan. Each record gives: J gene, D gene, V gene, CDR3 length, clone size, CDR3 DNA, CDR3 protein. A D gene is named only where the DNA matches it firmly. Clone size, where shown, is once, few, many, or a class for clones that have expanded.

TRBJ1-3 | . | TRBV7-9 | 16 | . | TGTGCCAGCAGCGTAAGGGTAGGGGACTCTGGAAACACCATATATTTT | CASSVRVGDSGNTIYF
TRBJ1-6 | . | TRBV7-6 | 14 | . | TGTGCCAGCAGCTTAGCTTTTGGTTATTCACCCCTCCACTTT | CASSLAFGYSPLHF
TRBJ2-2 | . | TRBV5-1 | 17 | few | TGCGCCAGCAGCTGGGGGCTGCTAGCCCGGAACACCGGGGAGCTGTTTTTT | CASSWGLLARNTGELFF
TRBJ2-1 | . | TRBV5-1 | 15 | . | TGCGCCAGCAGCTTTGGACAGTCCGTATACAATGAGCAGTTCTTC | CASSFGQSVYNEQFF
TRBJ1-2 | . | TRBV6-4 | 11 | . | TGTGCCAGCAGGGATCACTATGGCGACACCTTC | CASRDHYGDTF
TRBJ1-1 | . | TRBV4-1 | 14 | . | TGCGCCAGCAGCCAAGATCTACGCCAGGGGAACGCTTTCTTT | CASSQDLRQGNAFF
TRBJ2-7 | . | TRBV7-9 | 12 | . | TGTGCCAGCAGCTTAGGATCCTACGAGCAGTACTTC | CASSLGSYEQYF
TRBJ2-5 | . | TRBV29-1 | 15 | . | TGCAGCGTTGACCCCCATGACAGGCCTGGGGAGACCCAGTACTTC | CSVDPHDRPGETQYF
TRBJ1-3 | . | TRBV3-1/TRBV3-2 | 16 | . | TGTGCCAGCAGCCAAGATGCGGGGGCATCTGGAAACACCATATATTTT | CASSQDAGASGNTIYF
TRBJ2-7 | . | TRBV7-9 | 14 | . | TGTGCCATCACCTGGGGCGGGCCTAGGAACGAGCAGTACTTC | CAITWGGPRNEQYF
TRBJ2-6 | . | TRBV4-3 | 16 | . | TGCGCCAGCAGCCCCAATGGGGGCCCTGGGGCCAACGTCCTGACTTTC | CASSPNGGPGANVLTF
TRBJ2-5 | . | TRBV2 | 12 | . | TGTGCCAGCAACGGGGGTTGGGAGACCCAGTACTTC | CASNGGWETQYF
TRBJ1-5 | . | TRBV5-8 | 15 | . | TGTGCCAGCACCCAACAGGGTTTAGCAAATCAGCCCCAGCATTTT | CASTQQGLANQPQHF
TRBJ1-5 | TRBD1 | TRBV6-5 | 15 | . | TGTGCCAGCTTCCGGGACAGAGACAGCAATCAGCCCCAGCATTTT | CASFRDRDSNQPQHF
TRBJ2-7 | TRBD2 | TRBV6-2/TRBV6-3 | 15 | once | TGTGCCAGCAGTTACGGGCTAGCGGGGACCTACGAGCAGTACTTC | CASSYGLAGTYEQYF
TRBJ1-1 | . | TRBV6-1 | 15 | . | TGTGCCAGCAGTGCAGGGTGGGGGAGAGACACTGAAGCTTTCTTT | CASSAGWGRDTEAFF
TRBJ1-2 | . | TRBV3-1/TRBV3-2 | 15 | . | TGTGCCAGCAGCCAAGATTTCGCAGCCTATGATGGCTACACCTTC | CASSQDFAAYDGYTF
TRBJ1-2 | . | TRBV12-3/TRBV12-4 | 13 | . | TGTGCCAGCAGTTTCCAGGGGAACTATGGCTACACCTTC | CASSFQGNYGYTF
TRBJ2-2 | . | TRBV5-1 | 16 | many | TGCGCCAGCAGCTTGTCGGTCCATCCTGGCACCGGGGAGCTGTTTTTT | CASSLSVHPGTGELFF
TRBJ2-7 | TRBD2 | TRBV28 | 15 | . | TGTGCCAGCAGTTTGGACACTAGCGCCTCCTACGAGCAGTACTTC | CASSLDTSASYEQYF
TRBJ2-3 | TRBD1 | TRBV11-2 | 16 | . | TGTGCCAGCAGCCCTCGACAGGGGGCGCGCACAGATACGCAGTATTTT | CASSPRQGARTDTQYF
TRBJ1-4 | . | TRBV5-5 | 15 | . | TGTGCCAGCAGCCCGGACGCGGCCCGTGGGGAAAAACTGTTTTTT | CASSPDAARGEKLFF
TRBJ1-1 | . | TRBV19 | 13 | once | TGTGCCAGTAGTATGGACAAGAACACTGAAGCTTTCTTT | CASSMDKNTEAFF
TRBJ1-1 | . | TRBV6-5 | 13 | . | TGTGCCAGCAGTTACGAGCAGAACACTGAAGCTTTCTTT | CASSYEQNTEAFF
TRBJ1-4 | . | TRBV6-2/TRBV6-3 | 16 | . | TGTGCCAGCAGTTACTCGCAGGGTTGGAGTGATGAAAAACTGTTTTTT | CASSYSQGWSDEKLFF
TRBJ1-5 | . | TRBV7-8 | 17 | . | TGTGCCAGCAGCTTAATCATTCGGCAGGCCAACAATCAGCCCCAGCATTTT | CASSLIIRQANNQPQHF
TRBJ1-1 | TRBD1 | TRBV29-1 | 12 | . | TGCAGCGTAGGGGGCCTGAACACTGAAGCTTTCTTT | CSVGGLNTEAFF
TRBJ1-2 | TRBD1 | TRBV6-6 | 16 | . | TGTGCCAGCAGTAAATCCGGGACAGGGGGTCACTATGGCTACACCTTC | CASSKSGTGGHYGYTF
TRBJ1-1 | . | TRBV3-1/TRBV3-2 | 14 | . | TGTGCCAGCAGCCAAGTCCCAGAAAACACTGAAGCTTTCTTT | CASSQVPENTEAFF
TRBJ2-3 | . | TRBV5-6 | 13 | few | TGTGCCAGCAGGGCTTTCCGCACAGATACGCAGTATTTT | CASRAFRTDTQYF
TRBJ1-2 | TRBD1 | TRBV25-1 | 16 | . | TGTGCCAGCAGTGCGGTAGGAGGGGGCCTTCGCTATGGCTGCACCTTC | CASSAVGGGLRYGCTF
TRBJ2-1 | . | TRBV5-5 | 14 | . | TGTGCCAGCAGCCCAGGGGCCGTATACAATGAGCAGTTCTTC | CASSPGAVYNEQFF
TRBJ2-2 | . | TRBV11-2 | 19 | . | TGTGCCAGCAGACCAATCAATAGGGCGCGGGGCGCGAACACCGGGGAGCTGTTTTTT | CASRPINRARGANTGELFF
TRBJ1-2 | . | TRBV7-2 | 15 | . | TGTGCCAGCAGCCGTTCACAGGCGAATAACTATGGCTACACCTTC | CASSRSQANNYGYTF
TRBJ1-2 | TRBD1 | TRBV7-2 | 16 | . | TGTGCCAGCAGCTTATCCCAGGACAGGGGAATTTCAGGCTACACCTTC | CASSLSQDRGISGYTF
TRBJ2-1 | . | TRBV3-1/TRBV3-2 | 18 | once | TGTGCCAGCAGCCAAGATATTCCAGCGGGCCCCCCCTACAATGAGCAGTTCTTC | CASSQDIPAGPPYNEQFF
TRBJ1-4 | . | TRBV7-8 | 16 | . | TGTGCCAGCAGCCCCGGGCGCAAAGCAACTAATGAAAAACTGTTTTTT | CASSPGRKATNEKLFF
TRBJ2-1 | . | TRBV19 | 11 | . | TGTGCCAGTAGTATAAGGTACGAGCAGTTCTTC | CASSIRYEQFF
TRBJ2-5 | . | TRBV3-1/TRBV3-2 | 12 | once | TGTGCCAGCAGCCAATCCGTGGGGACCCAGTACTTC | CASSQSVGTQYF
TRBJ2-5 | . | TRBV5-1 | 13 | . | TGCGCCAGCAGCTTGGGGTACCAAGAGACCCAGTACTTC | CASSLGYQETQYF